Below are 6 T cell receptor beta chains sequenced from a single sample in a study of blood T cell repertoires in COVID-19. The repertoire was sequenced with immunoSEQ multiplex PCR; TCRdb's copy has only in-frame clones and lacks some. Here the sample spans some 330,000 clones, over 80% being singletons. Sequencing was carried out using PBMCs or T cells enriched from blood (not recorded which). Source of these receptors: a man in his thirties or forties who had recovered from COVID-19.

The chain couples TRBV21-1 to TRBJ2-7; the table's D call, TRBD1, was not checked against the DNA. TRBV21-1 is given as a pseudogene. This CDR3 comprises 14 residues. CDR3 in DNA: TGTGCCAGCAGCTGTGGGACATGGACCTACGAGCAGTACTTC. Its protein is CASSCGTWTYEQYF.

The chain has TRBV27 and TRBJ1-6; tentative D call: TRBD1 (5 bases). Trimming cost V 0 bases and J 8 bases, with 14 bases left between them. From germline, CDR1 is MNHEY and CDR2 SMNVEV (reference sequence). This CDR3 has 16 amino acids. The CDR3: CASSLSFRGMDSPLHF. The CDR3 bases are TGTGCCAGCAGTTTATCGTTCCGGGGGATGGATTCACCCCTCCACTTT.

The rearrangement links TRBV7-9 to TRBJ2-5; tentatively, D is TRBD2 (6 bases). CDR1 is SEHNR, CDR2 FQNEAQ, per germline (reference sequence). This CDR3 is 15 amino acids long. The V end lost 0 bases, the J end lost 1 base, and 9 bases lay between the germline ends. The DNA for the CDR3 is TGTGCCAGCAGCTTAGCAAGCGGGTCCCAAGAGACCCAGTACTTC. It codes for CASSLASGSQETQYF.

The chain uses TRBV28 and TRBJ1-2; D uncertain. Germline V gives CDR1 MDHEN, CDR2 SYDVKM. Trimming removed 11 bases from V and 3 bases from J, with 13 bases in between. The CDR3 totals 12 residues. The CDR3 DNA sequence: TGTGCCCTCAAGGTGGCGGACTATGGCTACACCTTC. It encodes CALKVADYGYTF.

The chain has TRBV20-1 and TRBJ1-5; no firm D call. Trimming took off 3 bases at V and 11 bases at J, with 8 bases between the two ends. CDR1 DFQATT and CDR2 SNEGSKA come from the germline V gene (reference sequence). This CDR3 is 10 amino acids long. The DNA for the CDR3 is TGCAGTGCTAGTGGCAGGACCCAGCATTTT. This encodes CSASGRTQHF.

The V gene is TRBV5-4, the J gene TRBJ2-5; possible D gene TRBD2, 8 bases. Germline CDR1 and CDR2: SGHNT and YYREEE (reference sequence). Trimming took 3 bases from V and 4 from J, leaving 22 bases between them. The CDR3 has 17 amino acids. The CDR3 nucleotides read TGTGCCAGCAGCTCGCCACCCGGGAGGGCAGGGGGAGAGACCCAGTACTTC. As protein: CASSSPPGRAGGETQYF.